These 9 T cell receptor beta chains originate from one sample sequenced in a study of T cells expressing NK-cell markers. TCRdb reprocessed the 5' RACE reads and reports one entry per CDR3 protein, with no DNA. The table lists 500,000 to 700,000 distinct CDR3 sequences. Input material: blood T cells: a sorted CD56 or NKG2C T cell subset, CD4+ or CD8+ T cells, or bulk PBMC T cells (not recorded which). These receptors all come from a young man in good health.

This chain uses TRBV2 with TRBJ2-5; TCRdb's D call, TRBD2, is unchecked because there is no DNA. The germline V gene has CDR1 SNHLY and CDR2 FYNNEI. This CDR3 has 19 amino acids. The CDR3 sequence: CASSEAGGLAGVALETQYF.

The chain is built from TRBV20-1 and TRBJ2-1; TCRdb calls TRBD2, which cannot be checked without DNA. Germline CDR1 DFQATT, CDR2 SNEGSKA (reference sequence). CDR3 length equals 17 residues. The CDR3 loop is CSARRARGTSGTNEQFF.

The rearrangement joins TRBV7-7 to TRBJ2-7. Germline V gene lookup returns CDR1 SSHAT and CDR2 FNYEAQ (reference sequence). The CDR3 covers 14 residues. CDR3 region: CASSLEVGANEQYF.

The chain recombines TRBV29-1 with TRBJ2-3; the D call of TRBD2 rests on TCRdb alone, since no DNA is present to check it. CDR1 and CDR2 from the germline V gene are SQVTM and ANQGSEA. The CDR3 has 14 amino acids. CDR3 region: CSLGLAGGLDTQYF.

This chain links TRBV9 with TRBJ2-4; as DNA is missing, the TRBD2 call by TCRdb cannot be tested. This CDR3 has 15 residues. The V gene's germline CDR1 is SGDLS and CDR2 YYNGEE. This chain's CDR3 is CASTPGGGAKNIQYF.

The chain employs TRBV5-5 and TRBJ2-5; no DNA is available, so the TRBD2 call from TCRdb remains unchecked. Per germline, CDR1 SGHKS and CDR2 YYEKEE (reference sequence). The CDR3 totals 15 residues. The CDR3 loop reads CATEAAGGPVETQYF.

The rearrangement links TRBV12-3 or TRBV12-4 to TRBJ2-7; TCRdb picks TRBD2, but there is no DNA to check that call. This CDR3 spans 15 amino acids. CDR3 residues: CASSPLDILAEEQYF.

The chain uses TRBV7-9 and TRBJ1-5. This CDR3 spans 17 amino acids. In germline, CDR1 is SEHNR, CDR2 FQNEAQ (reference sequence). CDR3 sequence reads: CASSLGSPGGKRQPQHF.

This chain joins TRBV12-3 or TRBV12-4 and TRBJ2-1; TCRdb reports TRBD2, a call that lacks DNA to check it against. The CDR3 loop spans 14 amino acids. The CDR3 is CASSLSRTTLTGFF.